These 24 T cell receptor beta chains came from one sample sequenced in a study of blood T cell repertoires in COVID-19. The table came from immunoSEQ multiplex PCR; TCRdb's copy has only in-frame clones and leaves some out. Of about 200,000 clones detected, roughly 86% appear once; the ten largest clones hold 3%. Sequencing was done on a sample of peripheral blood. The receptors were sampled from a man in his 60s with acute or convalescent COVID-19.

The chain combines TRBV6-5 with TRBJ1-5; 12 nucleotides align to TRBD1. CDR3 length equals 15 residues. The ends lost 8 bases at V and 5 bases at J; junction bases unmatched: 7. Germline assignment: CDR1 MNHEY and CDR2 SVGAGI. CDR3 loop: CASLAGTGGDQPQHF. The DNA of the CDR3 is TGTGCCAGCCTGGCGGGGACAGGGGGCGATCAGCCCCAGCATTTT.

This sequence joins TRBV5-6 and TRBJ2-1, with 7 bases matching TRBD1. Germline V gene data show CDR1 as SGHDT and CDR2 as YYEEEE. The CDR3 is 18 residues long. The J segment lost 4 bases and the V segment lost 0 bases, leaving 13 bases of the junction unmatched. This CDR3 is CASSLAWAGGVLYNEQFF. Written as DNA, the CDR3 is TGTGCCAGCAGCTTGGCCTGGGCAGGGGGTGTTCTATACAATGAGCAGTTCTTC.

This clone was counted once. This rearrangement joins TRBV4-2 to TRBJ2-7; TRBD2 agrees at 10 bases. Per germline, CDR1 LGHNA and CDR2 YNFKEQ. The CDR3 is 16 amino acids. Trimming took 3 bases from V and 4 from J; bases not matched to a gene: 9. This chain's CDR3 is CASSQVSSGGGYEQYF. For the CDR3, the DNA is TGTGCCAGCAGCCAGGTTTCTAGCGGGGGCGGGTACGAGCAGTACTTC.

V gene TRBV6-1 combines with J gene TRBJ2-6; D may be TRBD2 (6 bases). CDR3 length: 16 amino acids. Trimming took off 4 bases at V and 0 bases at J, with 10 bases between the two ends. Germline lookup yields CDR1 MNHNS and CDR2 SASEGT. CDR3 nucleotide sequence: TGTGCCAGCAGTGCCTACGGGGGCTCTGGGGCCAACGTCCTGACTTTC. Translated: CASSAYGGSGANVLTF.

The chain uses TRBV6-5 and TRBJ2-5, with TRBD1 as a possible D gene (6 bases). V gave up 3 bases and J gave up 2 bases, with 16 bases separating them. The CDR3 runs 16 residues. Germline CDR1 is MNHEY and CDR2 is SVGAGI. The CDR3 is CASSYVSRGPQETQYF. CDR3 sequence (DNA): TGTGCCAGCAGTTATGTCAGCAGGGGACCTCAAGAGACCCAGTACTTC.

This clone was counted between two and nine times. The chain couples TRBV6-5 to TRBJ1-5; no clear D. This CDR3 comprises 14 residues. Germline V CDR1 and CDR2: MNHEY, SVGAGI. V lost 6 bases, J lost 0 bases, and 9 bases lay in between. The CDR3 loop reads CASRRLDSNQPQHF. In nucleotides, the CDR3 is TGTGCCAGCAGGCGGCTAGATAGCAATCAGCCCCAGCATTTT.

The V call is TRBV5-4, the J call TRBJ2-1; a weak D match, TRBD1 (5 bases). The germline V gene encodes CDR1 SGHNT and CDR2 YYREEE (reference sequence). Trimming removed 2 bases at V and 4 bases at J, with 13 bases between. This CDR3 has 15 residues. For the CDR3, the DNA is TGTGCCAGCAGCTTCGGCGCGACAGCATACAATGAGCAGTTCTTC. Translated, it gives CASSFGATAYNEQFF.

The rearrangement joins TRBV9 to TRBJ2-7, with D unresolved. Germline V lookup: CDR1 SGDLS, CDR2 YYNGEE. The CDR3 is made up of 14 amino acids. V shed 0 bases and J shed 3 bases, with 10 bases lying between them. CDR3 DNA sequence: TGTGCCAGCAGCGTAGCTTCCGGCGGCTACGAGCAGTACTTC. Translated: CASSVASGGYEQYF.

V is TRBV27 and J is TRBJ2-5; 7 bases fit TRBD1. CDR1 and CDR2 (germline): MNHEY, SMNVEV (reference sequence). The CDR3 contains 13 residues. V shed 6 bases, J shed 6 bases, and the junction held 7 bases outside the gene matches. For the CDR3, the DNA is TGTGCCAGCAGCTTGGGGACAGCCCAGACCCAGTACTTC. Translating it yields CASSLGTAQTQYF.

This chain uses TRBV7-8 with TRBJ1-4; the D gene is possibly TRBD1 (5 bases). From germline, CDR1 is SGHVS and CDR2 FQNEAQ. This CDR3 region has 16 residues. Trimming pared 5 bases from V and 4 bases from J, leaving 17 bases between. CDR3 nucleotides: TGTGCCAGCAGCCCGAGAACTCAGGGCGTTAATGAAAAACTGTTTTTT. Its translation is CASSPRTQGVNEKLFF. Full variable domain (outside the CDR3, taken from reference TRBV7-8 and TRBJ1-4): GAGVSQSPRYKVAKRGQDVALRCDPISGHVSLFWYQQALGQGPEFLTYFQNEAQLDKSGLPSDRFFAERPEGSVSTLKIQRTQQEDSAVYLCASSPRTQGVNEKLFFGSGTQLSVL.

CDR3 nucleotide sequence: TGTGCCAGCAGTGACGACAGCGGGGGCTACGAGCAGTACTTC. Its protein is CASSDDSGGYEQYF. This chain connects TRBV2 to TRBJ2-7; 8 bases fit TRBD2. CDR3 size: 14 residues. Germline CDR1 and CDR2: SNHLY and FYNNEI. Trimming removed 3 bases from V and 3 bases from J; junction bases left unmatched: 4.

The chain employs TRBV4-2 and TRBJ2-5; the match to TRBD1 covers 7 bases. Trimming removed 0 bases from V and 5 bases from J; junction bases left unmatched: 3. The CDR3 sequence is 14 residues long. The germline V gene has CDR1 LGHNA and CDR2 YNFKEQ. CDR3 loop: CASSQERGPETQYF. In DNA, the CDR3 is TGTGCCAGCAGCCAAGAGAGGGGGCCTGAGACCCAGTACTTC.

In nucleotides, the CDR3 is TGTGCCACCAGTGATGGGAGTTCTGAAAAACTGTTTTTT. It specifies CATSDGSSEKLFF. The J gene is TRBJ1-4, the V gene TRBV24-1; D gene ambiguous. CDR3 length: 13 residues. Germline-derived CDR1 and CDR2 are KGHDR and SFDVKD. Deletions cut 3 bases from V and 7 bases from J, with 8 bases between.

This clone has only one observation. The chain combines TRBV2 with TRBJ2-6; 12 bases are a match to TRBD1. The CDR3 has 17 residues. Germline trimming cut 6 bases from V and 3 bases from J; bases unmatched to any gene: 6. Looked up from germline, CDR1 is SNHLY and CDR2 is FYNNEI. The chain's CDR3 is CASRVGTGGDGANVLTF. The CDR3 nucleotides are TGTGCCAGCAGAGTCGGGACAGGGGGCGATGGGGCCAACGTCCTGACTTTC. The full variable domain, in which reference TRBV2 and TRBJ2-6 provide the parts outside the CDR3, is EPEVTQTPSHQVTQMGQEVILRCVPISNHLYFYWYRQILGQKVEFLVSFYNNEISEKSEIFDDQFSVERPDGSNFTLKIRSTKLEDSAMYFCASRVGTGGDGANVLTFGAGSRLTVL.

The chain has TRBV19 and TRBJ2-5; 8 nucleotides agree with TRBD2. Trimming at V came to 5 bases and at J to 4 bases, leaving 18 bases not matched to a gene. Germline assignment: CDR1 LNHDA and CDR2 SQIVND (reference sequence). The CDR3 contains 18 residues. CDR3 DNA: TGTGCCAGTAGTCCACGTACCGGGACTAGAGCCTCCCGAGAGACCCAGTACTTC. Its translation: CASSPRTGTRASRETQYF.

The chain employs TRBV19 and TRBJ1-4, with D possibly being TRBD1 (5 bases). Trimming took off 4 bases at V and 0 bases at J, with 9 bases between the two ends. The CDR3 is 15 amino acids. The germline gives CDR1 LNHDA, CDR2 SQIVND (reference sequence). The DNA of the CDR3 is TGTGCCAGTAGTAAGGACAAAACAACTAATGAAAAACTGTTTTTT. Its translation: CASSKDKTTNEKLFF. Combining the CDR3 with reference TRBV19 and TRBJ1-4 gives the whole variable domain DGGITQSPKYLFRKEGQNVTLSCEQNLNHDAMYWYRQDPGQGLRLIYYSQIVNDFQKGDIAEGYSVSREKKESFPLTVTSAQKNPTAFYLCASSKDKTTNEKLFFGSGTQLSVL.

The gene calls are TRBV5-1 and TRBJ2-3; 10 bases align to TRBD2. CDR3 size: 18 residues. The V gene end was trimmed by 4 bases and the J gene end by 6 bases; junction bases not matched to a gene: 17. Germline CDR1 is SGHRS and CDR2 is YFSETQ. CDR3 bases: TGCGCCAGCAGCGCGGCCTCGCGGAGCGGGGGGGCCGGGGATACGCAGTATTTT. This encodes CASSAASRSGGAGDTQYF.

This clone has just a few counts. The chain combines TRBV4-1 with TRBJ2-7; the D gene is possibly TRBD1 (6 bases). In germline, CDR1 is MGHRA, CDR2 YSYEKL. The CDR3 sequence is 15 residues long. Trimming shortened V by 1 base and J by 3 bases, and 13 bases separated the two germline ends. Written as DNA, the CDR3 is TGCGCCAGCAGCCAAGGGCCTTCACAGGGCTACGAGCAGTACTTC. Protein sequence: CASSQGPSQGYEQYF.

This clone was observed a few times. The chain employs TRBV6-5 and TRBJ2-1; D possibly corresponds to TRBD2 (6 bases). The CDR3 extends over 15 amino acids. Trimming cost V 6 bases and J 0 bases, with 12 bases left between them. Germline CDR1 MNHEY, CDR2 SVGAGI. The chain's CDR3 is CASSRAGSSYNEQFF. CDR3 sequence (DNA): TGTGCCAGCAGCCGGGCCGGGAGCTCCTACAATGAGCAGTTCTTC.

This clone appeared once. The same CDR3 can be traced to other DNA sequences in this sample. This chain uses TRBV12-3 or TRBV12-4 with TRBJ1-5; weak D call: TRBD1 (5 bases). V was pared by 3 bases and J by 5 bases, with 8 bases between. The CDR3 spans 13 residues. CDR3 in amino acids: CASSLGGDQPQHF. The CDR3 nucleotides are TGTGCCAGCAGTTTGGGGGGGGATCAGCCCCAGCATTTT.

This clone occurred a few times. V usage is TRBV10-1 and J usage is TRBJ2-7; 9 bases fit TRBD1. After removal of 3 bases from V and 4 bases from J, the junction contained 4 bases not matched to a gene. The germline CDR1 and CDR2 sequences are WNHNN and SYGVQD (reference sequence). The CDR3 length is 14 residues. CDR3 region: CASSDGGTGYEQYF. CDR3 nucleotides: TGCGCCAGCAGTGACGGGGGGACAGGGTACGAGCAGTACTTC.

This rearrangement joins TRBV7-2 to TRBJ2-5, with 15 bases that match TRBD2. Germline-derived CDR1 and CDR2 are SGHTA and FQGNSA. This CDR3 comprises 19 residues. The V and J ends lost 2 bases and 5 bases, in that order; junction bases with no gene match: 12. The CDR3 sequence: CASSLYRTSGGAAGETQYF. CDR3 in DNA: TGTGCCAGCAGCTTATACAGGACTAGCGGGGGGGCGGCTGGGGAGACCCAGTACTTC.

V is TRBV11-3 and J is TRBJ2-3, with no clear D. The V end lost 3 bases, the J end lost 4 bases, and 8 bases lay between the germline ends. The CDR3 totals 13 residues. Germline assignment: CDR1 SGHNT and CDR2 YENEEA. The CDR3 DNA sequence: TGTGCCAGCAGCTTGACTGTAGCAGATACGCAGTATTTT. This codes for CASSLTVADTQYF. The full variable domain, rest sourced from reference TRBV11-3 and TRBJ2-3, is EAGVVQSPRYKIIEKKQPVAFWCNPISGHNTLYWYLQNLGQGPELLIRYENEEAVDDSQLPKDRFSAERLKGVDSTLKIQPAELGDSAVYLCASSLTVADTQYFGPGTRLTVL.

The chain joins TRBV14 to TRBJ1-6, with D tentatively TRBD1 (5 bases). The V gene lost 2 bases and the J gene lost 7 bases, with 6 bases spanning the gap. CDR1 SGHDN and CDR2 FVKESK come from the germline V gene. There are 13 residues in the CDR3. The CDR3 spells CASSQYRNSPLHF. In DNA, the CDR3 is TGTGCCAGCAGCCAATACAGGAATTCACCCCTCCACTTT.